Presented here are 27 T cell receptor beta chains from one specimen sequenced in a study of T cells in Graves' hyperthyroidism and ophthalmopathy. The TCR beta CDR3 regions underwent amplification using RNA transcripts as the source. TCR CDR3 regions were first amplified by RT-PCR with HTBI primers. Each CDR3 protein gets one entry after TCRdb re-called the multiplex PCR reads with MiXCR. This table holds approximately 510,000 distinct CDR3 sequences, 40% to 55% found once. The sample taken for sequencing was peripheral blood or thyroid tissue (not recorded which). The receptor source for this set is an adult woman with Graves' disease, either hyperthyroidism or ophthalmopathy (not recorded which).

This clonotype was counted a single time. This chain joins TRBV7-9 and TRBJ2-7, with D perhaps TRBD2 (6 bases). The J call may be incorrect, as the DNA end agrees better with TRBJ2-1. This CDR3 has 15 residues. Germline CDR1 and CDR2: SEHNR and FQNEAQ (reference sequence). As DNA, the CDR3 is TGTGCCAGCAGCGATATAGCGGTCTTCTACAATGAGCAGTTCTTC. This sequence encodes CASSDIAVFYNEQFF.

A few counts support this clonotype. The V call is TRBV29-1, the J call TRBJ2-3; D perhaps matches TRBD2 (5 bases). V lost 6 bases to trimming and J lost 3 bases, with 10 bases between them. The germline CDR1 and CDR2 sequences are SQVTM and ANQGSEA. The CDR3 sequence is 12 residues long. The CDR3 DNA sequence: TGCAGCGTGGACGAGGGAACAGATACGCAGTATTTT. It specifies CSVDEGTDTQYF.

This clonotype showed up just once. The genes are TRBV20-1 and TRBJ2-7, with a possible D match to TRBD2 (5 bases). In germline, CDR1 is DFQATT, CDR2 SNEGSKA (reference sequence). The CDR3 has 13 residues. Deletions cut 3 bases from V and 3 bases from J, with 12 bases between. Here the CDR3 DNA reads TGCAGTGCTAGGGCCGGGATCCTCTACGAGCAGTACTTC. Protein: CSARAGILYEQYF.

This clonotype was seen many times. The V call is TRBV20-1, the J call TRBJ1-2; 8 positions agree with TRBD1. Trimming took 2 bases from V and 3 from J; bases not matched to a gene: 11. The CDR3 consists of 16 residues. Per germline, CDR1 DFQATT and CDR2 SNEGSKA (reference sequence). The CDR3 coding sequence is TGCAGTGCTAGATCATTCCGGGACAGGATAGACTATGGCTACACCTTC. Protein product: CSARSFRDRIDYGYTF.

V is TRBV27 and J is TRBJ2-5; D is uncertain. V was pared by 5 bases and J by 0 bases, with 13 bases between. From germline, CDR1 is MNHEY and CDR2 SMNVEV (reference sequence). This CDR3 is 15 amino acids long. CDR3 sequence: CASSGLFANQETQYF. CDR3 sequence (DNA): TGTGCCAGCAGTGGTCTTTTTGCTAACCAAGAGACCCAGTACTTC.

The table lists this clonotype with many counts. The chain combines TRBV19 with TRBJ2-7; possibly TRBD1 or TRBD2 for D (5 bases each). The V and J ends lost 6 bases and 3 bases respectively, with 18 bases between them. CDR3 length: 15 amino acids. Germline lookup yields CDR1 LNHDA and CDR2 SQIVND (reference sequence). The DNA for the CDR3 is TGTGCCAGTAGAAGGACTGTTGGGGGTTTCTACGAGCAGTACTTC. This translates into CASRRTVGGFYEQYF.

This clonotype was recorded many times. The chain links TRBV19 to TRBJ2-5; TRBD1 agrees at 9 bases. The CDR3 loop spans 14 amino acids. V lost 5 bases and J lost 3; bases outside the gene matches: 4. CDR1 is LNHDA, CDR2 SQIVND, per germline (reference sequence). CDR3 DNA: TGTGCCAGTAGTCCAGGGGACAGGGAAGAGACCCAGTACTTC. It specifies CASSPGDREETQYF.

This chain connects TRBV5-1 to TRBJ1-1, with 7 bases fitting TRBD1. The CDR3 length is 14 residues. The germline gives CDR1 SGHRS, CDR2 YFSETQ. With 4 bases clipped from V and 7 bases from J, the junction kept 10 bases outside the gene matches. The CDR3 DNA is TGCGCCAGCAGCCTACCCGACAGGGTCAATGAAGCTTTCTTT. Its translation is CASSLPDRVNEAFF.

V and J are TRBV29-1 and TRBJ2-7; 7 positions match TRBD1. V lost 4 bases and J lost 0; bases outside the gene matches: 3. Germline V gives CDR1 SQVTM, CDR2 ANQGSEA. The CDR3 consists of 13 residues. CDR3 nucleotide sequence: TGCAGCGTTGTTGGGACAGACTCCTACGAGCAGTACTTC. Translated, it gives CSVVGTDSYEQYF.

Comment on this clonotype: Germline is not matched at one junction end, which may reflect a read error. The chain recombines TRBV6-5 with TRBJ2-2; 7 bases map to TRBD1. The V gene's germline CDR1 is MNHEY and CDR2 SVGAGI. This CDR3 is built from 14 residues. CDR3: CASSYNRGYGELVF. The CDR3, as DNA: TGTGCCAGCAGTTACAACAGGGGTTACGGGGAGCTGGTTTTT.

The rearrangement uses TRBV20-1 and TRBJ2-5, with TRBD2 identical over 8 bases. This CDR3 spans 14 amino acids. Per germline, CDR1 DFQATT and CDR2 SNEGSKA (reference sequence). Trimming at V came to 4 bases and at J to 7 bases, leaving 11 bases not matched to a gene. Here the CDR3 DNA reads TGCAGTGCTATACCCCTAGCGGGCCCAGGGACCCAGTACTTC. It translates to CSAIPLAGPGTQYF.

The V gene is TRBV29-1, the J gene TRBJ2-5; 12 bases map to TRBD1. Germline V CDR1 and CDR2: SQVTM, ANQGSEA. After removal of 7 bases from V and 5 bases from J, the junction contained 8 bases not matched to a gene. CDR3 length equals 14 residues. The DNA for the CDR3 is TGCAGCGCGCCCGGGACAGGGGGCACGGAGACCCAGTACTTC. This gives the protein CSAPGTGGTETQYF.

The rearrangement links TRBV29-1 to TRBJ2-5; D is unresolved. This CDR3 contains 12 residues. Trimming stripped 4 bases from V and 5 bases from J, with 11 bases between. Germline V lookup: CDR1 SQVTM, CDR2 ANQGSEA. As DNA, the CDR3 is TGCAGCGTTGTGTCTGAGAGGGAGACCCAGTACTTC. Translation gives CSVVSERETQYF. The whole variable domain, remainder taken from reference TRBV29-1 and TRBJ2-5, is SAVISQKPSRDICQRGTSLTIQCQVDSQVTMMFWYRQQPGQSLTLIATANQGSEATYESGFVIDKFPISRPNLTFSTLTVSNMSPEDSSIYLCSVVSERETQYFGPGTRLLVL.

This clonotype was counted between two and nine times. The V and J genes are TRBV29-1 and TRBJ1-4; the match to TRBD1 covers 8 bases. CDR1 is SQVTM and CDR2 is ANQGSEA in the germline V gene. This CDR3 spans 13 amino acids. With V trimmed by 6 bases and J by 8 bases, 8 bases remained unmatched. As DNA, the CDR3 is TGCAGCGTGTATCAGGGGGCCACCGAAAAACTGTTTTTT. Translation: CSVYQGATEKLFF. Based on the CDR3 plus reference TRBV29-1 and TRBJ1-4, the full variable domain is SAVISQKPSRDICQRGTSLTIQCQVDSQVTMMFWYRQQPGQSLTLIATANQGSEATYESGFVIDKFPISRPNLTFSTLTVSNMSPEDSSIYLCSVYQGATEKLFFGSGTQLSVL.

The chain recombines TRBV10-3 with TRBJ1-6, with D possibly TRBD1 on 6 matching bases. This CDR3 comprises 14 residues. Trimming removed 10 bases at V and 10 bases at J, with 20 bases between. Germline V gene data show CDR1 as ENHRY and CDR2 as SYGVKD. The CDR3 reads CATFLDRSGSPLHF. DNA of the CDR3: TGTGCCACCTTCCTAGACAGGTCGGGATCACCCCTCCACTTT.

The chain combines TRBV5-1 with TRBJ1-2, with 7 bases identical to TRBD1. The J segment lost 8 bases and the V segment lost 4 bases, leaving 11 bases of the junction unmatched. This CDR3 comprises 14 residues. CDR1 and CDR2 from the germline V gene are SGHRS and YFSETQ. CDR3 protein: CASSGGTASAGYTF. In DNA, the CDR3 is TGCGCCAGCAGCGGAGGGACAGCCAGTGCGGGCTACACCTTC.

This clonotype was counted at least ten times. V and J are TRBV12-3 or TRBV12-4 and TRBJ1-5; 8 nucleotides agree with TRBD1. This CDR3 is built from 14 residues. The V gene end was trimmed by 6 bases and the J gene end by 4 bases; junction bases not matched to a gene: 5. The CDR3 sequence is CASSGQGRNQPQHF. As DNA, the CDR3 is TGTGCCAGCAGCGGACAGGGAAGAAATCAGCCCCAGCATTTT.

This clonotype was counted a few times. V usage is TRBV24-1 and J usage is TRBJ1-1, with D hard to call. Germline V gene sequence: CDR1 KGHDR, CDR2 SFDVKD. The V end was cut by 9 bases, the J end by 1 base, with 2 bases between. This CDR3 has 10 amino acids. This CDR3 is CATPNTEAFF. CDR3 bases: TGTGCCACCCCGAACACTGAAGCTTTCTTT.

Ten or more counts support this clonotype. The chain couples TRBV29-1 to TRBJ2-5, with no clear D. CDR1 and CDR2 (germline): SQVTM, ANQGSEA. The CDR3 is 11 residues long. Trimming left V 4 bases short and J 2 bases short, with 5 bases between. The CDR3: CSVVGQETQYF. The CDR3, as DNA: TGCAGCGTTGTCGGGCAAGAGACCCAGTACTTC.

This clonotype showed up just a few times. The chain carries TRBV7-2 and TRBJ1-1, with a tentative D call TRBD1 (6 bases). The CDR3 runs 13 residues. Trimming cost V 5 bases and J 7 bases, with 14 bases left between them. Per germline, CDR1 SGHTA and CDR2 FQGNSA. The CDR3 protein is CASSQAGALEAFF. CDR3 coding DNA: TGTGCCAGCAGCCAAGCAGGGGCCCTTGAAGCTTTCTTT.

This rearrangement joins TRBV5-1 to TRBJ2-7; 9 bases are a match to TRBD1. In germline, CDR1 is SGHRS, CDR2 YFSETQ. Germline trimming cut 3 bases from V and 7 bases from J; bases unmatched to any gene: 11. This CDR3 comprises 15 residues. This CDR3 reads CASSSTGQGVGEQYF. The DNA of the CDR3 is TGCGCCAGCAGCTCAACGGGACAGGGAGTTGGAGAGCAGTACTTC.

The chain is built from TRBV7-6 and TRBJ2-5; 8 bases are shared with TRBD1. V lost 0 bases and J lost 1; bases outside the gene matches: 13. This CDR3 has 19 residues. The germline V gene has CDR1 SGHVS and CDR2 FNYEAQ. For the CDR3, the DNA is TGTGCCAGCAGCTTAGCCGGGCCAGGGGGCGCAAAGGGCCAAGAGACCCAGTACTTC. Its translation is CASSLAGPGGAKGQETQYF.

This clonotype was seen only a few times. At one of its ends the junction is not consistent with the germline gene, which may arise from a read error. The V gene is TRBV10-3, the J gene TRBJ2-6; 12 bases line up with TRBD1. Germline V CDR1 and CDR2: ENHRY, SYGVKD. This CDR3 is 20 amino acids long. CDR3 sequence (DNA): TGTGCCAGCAGTTTGCTCCGGGACAGGGGGCTCGGCTCTGGGGCCAACGTCCTGACTTTC. Protein: CASSLLRDRGLGSGANVLTF.

V gene TRBV6-5 combines with J gene TRBJ1-5, with D tentatively TRBD1 (5 bases). V was cut by 6 bases and J by 1 base, with 7 bases left in between. Germline-derived CDR1 and CDR2 are MNHEY and SVGAGI. CDR3 length: 13 amino acids. DNA of the CDR3: TGTGCCAGCAGACGGGGGAGCAATCAGCCCCAGCATTTT. Protein: CASRRGSNQPQHF.

This chain joins TRBV7-9 and TRBJ2-7; D uncertain. The CDR3 runs to 11 residues. Germline values: CDR1 SEHNR, CDR2 FQNEAQ (reference sequence). V was pared by 4 bases and J by 6 bases, with 7 bases between. CDR3 sequence reads: CASSSWGEQYF. Here the CDR3 DNA reads TGTGCCAGCAGCTCATGGGGCGAGCAGTACTTC.

DNA of the CDR3: TGTGCCCCCGGCGACAAGGTCGTAGTCTACGAGCAGTACTTC. This translates into CAPGDKVVVYEQYF. This chain joins TRBV11-2 and TRBJ2-7; D gene uncertain. Germline loops: CDR1 SGHAT, CDR2 FQNNGV. Trimming removed 11 bases from V and 3 bases from J, with 20 bases in between. The CDR3 runs to 14 residues. Filled out from reference TRBV11-2 and TRBJ2-7, the complete variable domain reads EAGVAQSPRYKIIEKRQSVAFWCNPISGHATLYWYQQILGQGPKLLIQFQNNGVVDDSQLPKDRFSAERLKGVDSTLKIQPAKLEDSAVYLCAPGDKVVVYEQYFGPGTRLTVT.

The chain carries TRBV7-6 and TRBJ1-5, with D tentatively TRBD1 (5 bases). CDR1 is SGHVS and CDR2 is FNYEAQ in the germline V gene. Trimming removed 5 bases at V and 3 bases at J, with 11 bases between. The length of the CDR3 is 14 residues. The CDR3 DNA is TGTGCCAGCAGCACGGGGGGACTCAATCAGCCCCAGCATTTT. Protein: CASSTGGLNQPQHF.